The clone carrying this T cell receptor beta chain was detected a few times. Its target is unknown. The sample is drawn from a study of beta chain features in type 1 diabetes. Study details: Examination of sorted cells across all samples involved 90 million to 120 million cells.

CDR3 length equals 12 residues. Trimming stripped 0 bases from V and 5 bases from J, with 5 bases between. CDR1 is SGHTS, CDR2 YDEGEE, per germline. Investigators reverse transcribed all isolated RNA, so they sequenced expressed TCRB transcripts. Using immunoSEQ multiplex PCR, the repertoire was profiled, and TCRdb retains in-frame clones only, with some absent. The sample records 310,000 or so clones, around 9.3% being singletons. Study results and limitations: The study found moderately but significantly shorter TCRB CDR3s in all four CD4+ subsets of Type 1 diabetes patients.

This receptor was identified in a man aged 25 to 40 with type 1 diabetes. The chain employs TRBV5-8 and TRBJ2-5, with D hard to call. Source material: central memory CD4+ T cells from blood. The CDR3 sequence: CASSLAHETQYF. DNA of the CDR3: TGTGCCAGCAGCTTGGCCCATGAGACCCAGTACTTC.